One and the same sample provided the 14 T cell receptor beta chains below, sequenced in a study of siplizumab effects on memory and regulatory T cells. TCRdb's copy holds only in-frame clones and misses some; the assay was immunoSEQ multiplex PCR. The sample contains 90,000 to 120,000 clones, over 90% of which appear only once. Source material: Tregs sorted from blood. The receptors here all came from a human donor in good health.

This clone showed up just once. The chain has TRBV6-6 and TRBJ2-7; D tentatively reads TRBD1 or TRBD2 (5 bases each). Between the trimmed V and J ends, which lost 2 bases and 0 bases, there was a span of 14 bases. CDR1 is MNHNY, CDR2 SVGAGI, per germline (reference sequence). This CDR3 region has 16 residues. CDR3 DNA: TGTGCCAGCAGTTACCCAAAGACGAGGGGCTCCTACGAGCAGTACTTC. Protein: CASSYPKTRGSYEQYF.

This clone was counted a few times. This chain connects TRBV30 to TRBJ1-1; maybe TRBD1 (6 bases). The CDR3 runs to 11 residues. The ends were cut back, 4 bases at V and 5 bases at J, with 8 bases in the middle. CDR1 is GTSNPN and CDR2 is SVGIG in the germline V gene (reference sequence). For the CDR3, the DNA is TGTGCCTGGAACAGGGTTACTGAAGCTTTCTTT. Amino acid sequence: CAWNRVTEAFF.

This clone was observed a single time. The chain is built from TRBV6-5 and TRBJ1-2; TRBD1 matches 8 bases. The germline gives CDR1 MNHEY, CDR2 SVGAGI. CDR3 length: 15 residues. The V gene end was trimmed by 0 bases and the J gene end by 8 bases; junction bases not matched to a gene: 8. The CDR3 region is CASSYSPTGELGYTF. The CDR3 nucleotides are TGTGCCAGCAGTTACTCGCCGACAGGGGAGCTGGGCTACACCTTC.

The chain carries TRBV18 and TRBJ2-7; 9 positions match TRBD1. The length of the CDR3 is 16 residues. The V gene's germline CDR1 is KGHSH and CDR2 LQKENI. J lost 5 bases, V lost 0 bases, and 8 bases had no gene match. The CDR3 loop reads CASSPPNPDRGHEQYF. In DNA form, the CDR3 reads TGTGCCAGCTCACCACCGAACCCGGACAGGGGCCACGAGCAGTACTTC. Combining the CDR3 with reference TRBV18 and TRBJ2-7 gives the whole variable domain NAGVMQNPRHLVRRRGQEARLRCSPMKGHSHVYWYRQLPEEGLKFMVYLQKENIIDESGMPKERFSAEFPKEGPSILRIQQVVRGDSAAYFCASSPPNPDRGHEQYFGPGTRLTVT.

This chain uses TRBV29-1 with TRBJ2-2; D is ambiguous. Germline CDR1 and CDR2: SQVTM and ANQGSEA. Trimming took off 5 bases at V and 0 bases at J, with 4 bases between the two ends. The CDR3 consists of 12 residues. CDR3 DNA: TGCAGCGTTAATGCGAACACCGGGGAGCTGTTTTTT. This translates into CSVNANTGELFF.

This chain connects TRBV6-1 to TRBJ1-2; 9 nucleotides agree with TRBD1. The CDR3 is 13 residues long. J was trimmed by 5 bases and V by 3 bases; bases with no gene match: 1. The germline V gene encodes CDR1 MNHNS and CDR2 SASEGT. CDR3 coding DNA: TGTGCCAGCAGTGAGACAGGGGGATATGGCTACACCTTC. The encoded protein is CASSETGGYGYTF.

V usage is TRBV11-3 and J usage is TRBJ2-7; D remains ambiguous. CDR1 and CDR2 (germline): SGHNT, YENEEA. This CDR3 has 14 amino acids. V was pared by 2 bases and J by 7 bases, with 15 bases between. CDR3 region: CASSLHGSLGEQYF. The CDR3 DNA is TGTGCCAGCAGCTTACACGGATCCCTAGGGGAGCAGTACTTC.

V is TRBV6-6 and J is TRBJ2-5, with TRBD1 matching over 9 bases. There are 16 residues in the CDR3. Germline values: CDR1 MNHNY, CDR2 SVGAGI (reference sequence). The V and J ends lost 6 bases and 3 bases, in that order; junction bases with no gene match: 11. The CDR3 loop is CASSRPGQGLKETQYF. The CDR3 DNA reads TGTGCCAGCAGCCGACCGGGACAGGGCTTAAAAGAGACCCAGTACTTC.

This chain joins TRBV18 and TRBJ1-1, with D perhaps TRBD1 (6 bases). From germline, CDR1 is KGHSH and CDR2 LQKENI. This CDR3 region has 15 residues. V lost 0 bases and J 1 base, leaving 9 bases between the germline ends. CDR3 protein: CASSPPTGENTEAFF. DNA for the CDR3: TGTGCCAGCTCACCACCGACAGGTGAGAACACTGAAGCTTTCTTT.

V is TRBV7-9 and J is TRBJ1-3; D is undetermined. The CDR3 extends over 16 amino acids. Germline CDR1 is SEHNR and CDR2 is FQNEAQ (reference sequence). Trimming left V 0 bases short and J 4 bases short, with 13 bases between. This chain's CDR3 is CASSLAGRLTGNTIYF. DNA of the CDR3: TGTGCCAGCAGCTTAGCGGGGAGGTTAACGGGAAACACCATATATTTT.

V gene TRBV5-1 combines with J gene TRBJ2-7; D is uncertain. Germline V gene lookup returns CDR1 SGHRS and CDR2 YFSETQ. CDR3 length equals 16 residues. V gave up 0 bases and J gave up 0 bases, with 13 bases separating them. The CDR3 loop is CASSLGPAPSSYEQYF. The CDR3 region has the DNA TGCGCCAGCAGCTTGGGTCCAGCGCCGAGCTCCTACGAGCAGTACTTC.

V gene TRBV9 combines with J gene TRBJ1-1, with 11 bases identical to TRBD1. In germline, CDR1 is SGDLS, CDR2 YYNGEE. The CDR3 has 16 residues. J lost 0 bases, V lost 2 bases, and 3 bases had no gene match. The CDR3 nucleotides read TGTGCCAGCAGCGTGGGACAGGGGGGATTGAACACTGAAGCTTTCTTT. Residues: CASSVGQGGLNTEAFF.

The chain links TRBV7-3 to TRBJ2-4, with 12 positions matching TRBD2. Germline-derived CDR1 and CDR2 are SGHTA and FQGTGA. This CDR3 spans 20 amino acids. The junction had 11 bases not matched to a gene; V was cut back by 0 bases and J by 2 bases. As DNA, the CDR3 is TGTGCCAGCAGCTTAACGTTTCGTTCTAGCGGGGGGGCCCCCAAAAACATTCAGTACTTC. Its translation is CASSLTFRSSGGAPKNIQYF.

J is TRBJ1-6 and V is TRBV19; unclear D gene. The CDR3 sequence is 15 residues long. The germline CDR1 and CDR2 sequences are LNHDA and SQIVND (reference sequence). The V end lost 3 bases, the J end lost 0 bases, and 6 bases lay between the germline ends. The CDR3 sequence is CASSIGSSYNSPLHF. The CDR3 bases are TGTGCCAGTAGTATCGGAAGCTCCTATAATTCACCCCTCCACTTT.